The T cell receptor beta chain under discussion was sequenced for a study of blood T cell repertoires in COVID-19. Across the whole study: Sites in the United States, Italy and Spain provided acute and convalescent COVID-19 samples. T cells, B-cell-depleted T cells, or PBMCs provided the cDNA or gDNA that served as material.

In the study's own analysis: Amplifying reference gene primers gave estimates of nucleated cell counts. Sequencing was performed with immunoSEQ multiplex PCR; in TCRdb, only in-frame clones are kept and a portion is missing. The D gene and trimming were derived from the DNA, and the V and J assignments and clone size from that table. The sample lists about 200,000 clones; 65% to 90% were seen once. Deletions cut 1 base from V and 1 base from J, with 10 bases between. The CDR3 runs to 14 residues. Per the germline V gene, CDR1 is SQVTM and CDR2 is ANQGSEA. The source is a human donor in a cohort sampled during active COVID-19. This chain connects TRBV29-1 to TRBJ1-1, with TRBD1 as a possible D gene (6 bases). Sample: peripheral blood. The CDR3 DNA sequence: TGCAGCGTTGAAGTCCCGGGACAGAACACTGAAGCTTTCTTT. This gives the protein CSVEVPGQNTEAFF.